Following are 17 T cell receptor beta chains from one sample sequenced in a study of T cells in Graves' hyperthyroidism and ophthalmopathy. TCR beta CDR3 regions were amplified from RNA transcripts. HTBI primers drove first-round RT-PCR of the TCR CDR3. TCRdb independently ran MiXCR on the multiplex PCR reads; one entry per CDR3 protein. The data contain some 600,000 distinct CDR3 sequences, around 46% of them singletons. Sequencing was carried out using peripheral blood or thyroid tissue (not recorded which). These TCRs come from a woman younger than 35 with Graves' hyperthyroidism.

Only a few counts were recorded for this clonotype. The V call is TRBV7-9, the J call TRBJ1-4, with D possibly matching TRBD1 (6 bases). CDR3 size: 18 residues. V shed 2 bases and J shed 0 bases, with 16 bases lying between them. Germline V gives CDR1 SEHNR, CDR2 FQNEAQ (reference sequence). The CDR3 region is CASSLLRFGQPTNEKLFF. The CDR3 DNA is TGTGCCAGCAGCTTACTAAGGTTTGGACAGCCAACTAATGAAAAACTGTTTTTT.

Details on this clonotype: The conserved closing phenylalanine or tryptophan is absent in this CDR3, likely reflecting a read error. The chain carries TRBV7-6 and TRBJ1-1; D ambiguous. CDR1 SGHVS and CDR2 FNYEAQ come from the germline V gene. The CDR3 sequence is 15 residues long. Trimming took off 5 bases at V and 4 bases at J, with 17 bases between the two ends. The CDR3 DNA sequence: TGTGCCAGCAGCCCACACGGGGTGGCAGGCACTGAAGCTTTCCTT. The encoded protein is CASSPHGVAGTEAFL.

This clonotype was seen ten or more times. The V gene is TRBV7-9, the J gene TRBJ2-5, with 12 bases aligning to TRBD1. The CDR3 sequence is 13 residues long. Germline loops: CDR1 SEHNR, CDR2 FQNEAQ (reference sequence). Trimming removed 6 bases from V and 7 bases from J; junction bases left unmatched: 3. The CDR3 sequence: CASSPGQGATQYF. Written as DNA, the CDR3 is TGTGCCAGCAGTCCGGGACAGGGGGCGACCCAGTACTTC. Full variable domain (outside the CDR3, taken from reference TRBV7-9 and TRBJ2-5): DTGVSQNPRHKITKRGQNVTFRCDPISEHNRLYWYRQTLGQGPEFLTYFQNEAQLEKSRLLSDRFSAERPKGSFSTLEIQRTEQGDSAMYLCASSPGQGATQYFGPGTRLLVL.

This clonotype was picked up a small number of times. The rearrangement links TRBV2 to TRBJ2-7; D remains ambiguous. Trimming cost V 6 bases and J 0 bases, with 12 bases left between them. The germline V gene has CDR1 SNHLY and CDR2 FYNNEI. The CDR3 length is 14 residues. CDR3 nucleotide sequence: TGTGCCAGCAGCCAAGCGCCCAGCTCCTACGAGCAGTACTTC. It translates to CASSQAPSSYEQYF.

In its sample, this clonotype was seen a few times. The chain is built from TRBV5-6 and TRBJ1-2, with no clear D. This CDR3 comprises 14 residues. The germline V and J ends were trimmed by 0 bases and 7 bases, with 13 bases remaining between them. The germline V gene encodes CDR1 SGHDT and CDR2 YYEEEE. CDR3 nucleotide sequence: TGTGCCAGCAGCTTGGCGGGGTCTTCAGTTGGCTACACCTTC. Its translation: CASSLAGSSVGYTF.

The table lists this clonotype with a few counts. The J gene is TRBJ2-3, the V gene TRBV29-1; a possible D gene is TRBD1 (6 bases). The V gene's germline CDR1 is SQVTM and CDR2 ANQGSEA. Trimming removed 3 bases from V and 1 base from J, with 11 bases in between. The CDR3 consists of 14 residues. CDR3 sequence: CSVDRGSGTDTQYF. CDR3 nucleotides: TGCAGCGTTGACAGGGGAAGCGGCACAGATACGCAGTATTTT.

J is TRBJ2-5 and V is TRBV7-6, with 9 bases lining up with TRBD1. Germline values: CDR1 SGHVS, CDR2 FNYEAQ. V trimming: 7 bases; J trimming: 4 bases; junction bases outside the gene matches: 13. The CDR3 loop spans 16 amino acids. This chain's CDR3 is CASNPSMDRGRETQYF. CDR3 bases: TGTGCCAGCAACCCATCGATGGACAGGGGAAGAGAGACCCAGTACTTC.

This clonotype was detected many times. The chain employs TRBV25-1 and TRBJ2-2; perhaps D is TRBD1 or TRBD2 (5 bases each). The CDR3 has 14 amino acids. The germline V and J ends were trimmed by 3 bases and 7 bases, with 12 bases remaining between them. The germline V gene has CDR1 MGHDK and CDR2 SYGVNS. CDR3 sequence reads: CASSDPRGSGELFF. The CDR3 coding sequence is TGTGCCAGCAGTGATCCGAGGGGTAGCGGGGAGCTGTTTTTT.

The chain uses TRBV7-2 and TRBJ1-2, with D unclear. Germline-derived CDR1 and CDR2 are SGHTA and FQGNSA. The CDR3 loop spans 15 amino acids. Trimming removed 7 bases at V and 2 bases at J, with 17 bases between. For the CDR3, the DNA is TGTGCCAGCACCTTGAGTAACGCAGTGAACTATGGCTACACCTTC. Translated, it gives CASTLSNAVNYGYTF.

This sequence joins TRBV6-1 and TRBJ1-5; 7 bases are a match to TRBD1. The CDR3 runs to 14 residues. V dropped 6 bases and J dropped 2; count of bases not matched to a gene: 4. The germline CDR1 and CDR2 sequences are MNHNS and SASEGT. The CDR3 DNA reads TGTGCCAGCAGGACTACAGGGGGCAATCAGCCCCAGCATTTT. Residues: CASRTTGGNQPQHF.

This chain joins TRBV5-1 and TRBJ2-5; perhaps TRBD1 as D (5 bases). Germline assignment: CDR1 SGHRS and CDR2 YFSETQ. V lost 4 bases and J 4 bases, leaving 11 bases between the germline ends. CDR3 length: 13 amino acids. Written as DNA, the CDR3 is TGCGCCAGCAGCGTCAGGGATTTAGAGACCCAGTACTTC. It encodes CASSVRDLETQYF.

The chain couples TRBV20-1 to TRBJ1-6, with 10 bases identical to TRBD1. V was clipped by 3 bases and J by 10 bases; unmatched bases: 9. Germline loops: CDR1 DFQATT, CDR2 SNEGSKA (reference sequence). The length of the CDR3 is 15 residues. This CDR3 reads CSASEGQGRRSPLHF. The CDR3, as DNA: TGCAGTGCTAGCGAGGGACAGGGGAGACGGTCACCCCTCCACTTT.

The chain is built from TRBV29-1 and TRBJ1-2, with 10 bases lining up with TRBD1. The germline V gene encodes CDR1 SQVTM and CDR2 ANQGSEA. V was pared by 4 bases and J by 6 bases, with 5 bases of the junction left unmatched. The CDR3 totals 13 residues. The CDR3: CSVGTGTGDGYTF. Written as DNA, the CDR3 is TGCAGCGTTGGCACCGGGACAGGGGATGGCTACACCTTC.

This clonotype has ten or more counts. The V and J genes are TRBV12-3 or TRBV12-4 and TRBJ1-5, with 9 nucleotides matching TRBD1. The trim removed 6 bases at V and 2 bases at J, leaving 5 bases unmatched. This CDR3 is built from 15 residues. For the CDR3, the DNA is TGTGCCAGCAGAAAGGGACAGGGTGGCAATCAGCCCCAGCATTTT. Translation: CASRKGQGGNQPQHF.

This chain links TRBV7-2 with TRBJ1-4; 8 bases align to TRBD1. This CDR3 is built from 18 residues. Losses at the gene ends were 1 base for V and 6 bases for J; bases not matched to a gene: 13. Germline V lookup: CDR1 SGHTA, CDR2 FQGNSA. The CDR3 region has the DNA TGTGCCAGCAGCTTAGGTGGGGGACAGGCCGCTCAGGATGAAAAACTGTTTTTT. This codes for CASSLGGGQAAQDEKLFF. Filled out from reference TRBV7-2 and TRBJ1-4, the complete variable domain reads GAGVSQSPSNKVTEKGKDVELRCDPISGHTALYWYRQSLGQGLEFLIYFQGNSAPDKSGLPSDRFSAERTGGSVSTLTIQRTQQEDSAVYLCASSLGGGQAAQDEKLFFGSGTQLSVL.

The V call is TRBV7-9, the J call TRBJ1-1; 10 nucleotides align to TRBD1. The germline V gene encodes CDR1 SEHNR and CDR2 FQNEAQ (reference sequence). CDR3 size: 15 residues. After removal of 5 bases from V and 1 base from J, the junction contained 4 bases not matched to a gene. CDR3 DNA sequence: TGTGCCAGCAGCAGGACAGGGGGAGCGAACACTGAAGCTTTCTTT. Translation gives CASSRTGGANTEAFF.

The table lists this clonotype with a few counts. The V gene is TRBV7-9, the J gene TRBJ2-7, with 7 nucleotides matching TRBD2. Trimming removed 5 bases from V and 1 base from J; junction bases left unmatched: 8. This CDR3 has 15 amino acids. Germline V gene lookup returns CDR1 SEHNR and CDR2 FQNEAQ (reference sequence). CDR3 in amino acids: CASSRIAGPSYEQYF. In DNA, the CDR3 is TGTGCCAGCAGCCGAATAGCGGGTCCTTCCTACGAGCAGTACTTC.